This TCR beta chain was found in a study of blood T cells in healthy people across ages (dated by TCRdb to 2014 to 2015). Regarding the complete study: In model experiments, template switching captured about one uniquely barcoded TCR beta cDNA molecule for every two T cells. The study measured age-related changes in TCR beta repertoire diversity using deep sequencing normalized with unique cDNA molecular identifiers. Two additional independent replicas of 1 million unique cDNA reads from the same blood draw were analyzed for two donors (one aged 18 to 30 and one aged 80 or older). To avoid experimental bias, donors of different ages were randomly spread across the sequencing lanes. Donors were grouped into four age groups: young (average approximately 15 years), middle-aged (around 39), aged (approximately 67) and long-lived (roughly 80). Study-wide conclusions, independent of this receptor: The CMV infection status of donors was not known, potentially confounding age-related changes in expanded clonotypes. Compared with the aged group, more naive CD4+ T cells, fewer expanded clones and increased TCR diversity were shown by the long-lived group, suggesting age selection. Because profiling used bulk unsorted PBMCs, naive and antigen-experienced compartments could not be compared conclusively. As age increased, observed TCR beta diversity per million T cells dropped in a roughly linear way, and a significant reduction was already evident by age roughly 36. Estimates of total diversity from one million sequenced T cells were regarded as lower bounds and underestimates. A strong correlation was found between observed TCR beta diversity and the percentage of naive T cells measured by flow cytometry.

Library preparation was by 5' RACE. These reads were obtained on an Illumina HiSeq 2500. A second roughly 6 to 12 cycle PCR used a sample-barcoded 5' primer and a J-beta primer mix. A template-switch 5' adaptor carrying 12 random nucleotides introduced a unique molecular identifier onto each TCR beta cDNA molecule. Each sample yielded at least 3 million CDR3-containing paired-end reads. All of the RNA was converted into first-strand cDNA using the Mint cDNA synthesis kit, with a TRBC-specific oligonucleotide serving as the primer. Following uracil-DNA glycosylase treatment, all cDNA underwent a first 18-cycle PCR with the universal primers M1SS and BC2_uni_R. The original methods were these. For normalization, 1 million high-quality reads, each with a distinct molecular identifier, were randomly selected from each sample. Reads with shared molecular identifiers were discarded instead of being binned into consensus sequences. MiTCR, run with a Q25 quality threshold and the strictest error-elimination algorithm, handled CDR3 identification, clonotype clustering and error correction. A nonparametric unseen species model with Euler transformation was used to estimate a lower bound on total TCR beta diversity. The public reads were reprocessed in TCRdb via fastp at Q25 and MiXCR, keeping in-frame beta chains. Each entry merges the rows of one CDR3 protein and shows their most common DNA and genes. In this record, the V and J calls reflect TCRdb's handling and not the investigators' own analysis. The sample contains hundreds of thousands of distinct CDR3 sequences, around 21% of them found a single time. In total, the top ten clones hold 3% to 4% of the sample.

Points on this clonotype: It lacks a known antigen. No base qualities exist here, and no much larger clone lies one base off it.

The roughly 39 donors, aged roughly 6 to 100 years, were systemically healthy Caucasian individuals from Russia. Ten milliliters of peripheral blood were drawn from each donor into EDTA-treated Vacutainer tubes. Ficoll-Paque density-gradient centrifugation was used to isolate PBMCs, with at least 6 million per sample. Total RNA, at least 6 micrograms per sample, was extracted from PBMCs with Trizol reagent. For every donor, an aliquot of PBMCs went through flow cytometry to measure the percentages of naive CD45RAhigh/CD27high T cells. The CDR3 holds 16 amino acids from the cysteine to the phenylalanine. Only the CDR3 DNA stays, 48 bases, in frame from base 1. The germline V gene sets CDR1 to MDHEN and CDR2 to SYDVKM. A distance of 11 bases separates the germline ends of V and J, which lose 2 bases and 0 bases respectively.

The sample taken for sequencing was blood. The source of this sequence is a man in his sixties or seventies in good health. The V and J genes are TRBV28 and TRBJ1-3, with the D gene too uncertain to name. The CDR3 loop reads CASSLQRTGSGNTIYF. In nucleotide form, the sequence is TGTGCCAGCAGTTTACAACGGACCGGCTCTGGAAACACCATATATTTT.